These T cell receptor beta chains were read from a single sample in a study of cytomegalovirus exposure and HLA in healthy donors. Generated by immunoSEQ multiplex PCR, the TCRdb table keeps only in-frame clones and is missing some. The sample includes some 48,000 clones, around 90% of them seen just once. Input material: PBMCs. These receptors came from a woman in her twenties or thirties in good health and CMV-seronegative. The CDR3 runs from the conserved cysteine through the conserved F or W. D genes are given only for firm matches. Rows may omit the clone size; those that give it use once, few, many or a size class.

v_gene: TRBV2
len: 13
d_gene: NA
abundance: NA
j_gene: TRBJ2-7
CDR3aa: CATRGGSSYEQYF
CDR3nt: TGTGCCACCCGAGGGGGATCTTCCTACGAGCAGTACTTC

v_gene: TRBV6-5
len: 14
d_gene: NA
abundance: NA
j_gene: TRBJ2-1
CDR3aa: CASNTRREYNEQFF
CDR3nt: TGTGCCAGTAATACCCGGAGGGAGTACAATGAGCAGTTCTTC

v_gene: TRBV11-2
len: 13
d_gene: NA
abundance: NA
j_gene: TRBJ1-5
CDR3aa: CASSLQGPGPQHF
CDR3nt: TGTGCCAGCAGCTTACAGGGGCCCGGGCCCCAGCATTTT

v_gene: TRBV28
len: 16
d_gene: TRBD1
abundance: NA
j_gene: TRBJ2-7
CDR3aa: CASSLGRDSYAYEQYF
CDR3nt: TGTGCCAGCAGTTTAGGCCGGGACAGCTATGCCTACGAGCAGTACTTC

v_gene: TRBV11-3
len: 16
d_gene: NA
abundance: NA
j_gene: TRBJ2-7
CDR3aa: CASSLEGGAGAYEQYF
CDR3nt: TGCGCCAGCAGCTTAGAGGGGGGGGCAGGAGCCTACGAGCAGTACTTC

v_gene: TRBV18
len: 13
d_gene: NA
abundance: NA
j_gene: TRBJ1-2
CDR3aa: CASSPDTAYGYTF
CDR3nt: TGTGCCAGCTCACCAGACACCGCCTATGGCTACACCTTC

v_gene: TRBV5-1
len: 16
d_gene: NA
abundance: NA
j_gene: TRBJ2-5
CDR3aa: CASSFGGLSPQETQYF
CDR3nt: TGCGCCAGCAGCTTTGGAGGACTCTCACCCCAAGAGACCCAGTACTTC

v_gene: TRBV7-9
len: 16
d_gene: TRBD1
abundance: NA
j_gene: TRBJ2-1
CDR3aa: CASSPKWDREYNEQFF
CDR3nt: TGTGCCAGCAGCCCCAAGTGGGACAGGGAATACAATGAGCAGTTCTTC

v_gene: TRBV19
len: 16
d_gene: NA
abundance: NA
j_gene: TRBJ2-7
CDR3aa: CASSLNRDIPSYEQYF
CDR3nt: TGTGCCAGTAGTTTGAACCGGGACATACCGAGCTACGAGCAGTACTTC

v_gene: TRBV9
len: 15
d_gene: NA
abundance: NA
j_gene: TRBJ1-3
CDR3aa: CASSVDSASGNTIYF
CDR3nt: TGTGCCAGCAGCGTTGACAGTGCGTCTGGAAACACCATATATTTT

v_gene: TRBV5-4
len: 15
d_gene: NA
abundance: once
j_gene: TRBJ2-2
CDR3aa: CASSLAGAGTGELFF
CDR3nt: TGTGCCAGCAGCTTGGCAGGGGCGGGCACCGGGGAGCTGTTTTTT

v_gene: TRBV6-1
len: 15
d_gene: TRBD1
abundance: few
j_gene: TRBJ2-2
CDR3aa: CASSEAPGQSGELFF
CDR3nt: TGTGCCAGCAGTGAAGCCCCGGGACAGAGCGGGGAGCTGTTTTTT

v_gene: TRBV4-1
len: 14
d_gene: TRBD2
abundance: NA
j_gene: TRBJ2-7
CDR3aa: CASSQEGGKYEQYF
CDR3nt: TGCGCCAGCAGCCAAGAGGGAGGGAAGTACGAGCAGTACTTC

v_gene: TRBV13
len: 15
d_gene: TRBD1
abundance: NA
j_gene: TRBJ1-2
CDR3aa: CASSLTGVGSYGYTF
CDR3nt: TGTGCCAGCAGCTTGACAGGGGTTGGCTCCTATGGCTACACCTTC

v_gene: TRBV27
len: 15
d_gene: NA
abundance: once
j_gene: TRBJ2-3
CDR3aa: CASSLSRPWTDTQYF
CDR3nt: TGTGCCAGCAGTTTATCGCGGCCGTGGACAGATACGCAGTATTTT

v_gene: TRBV6-4
len: 16
d_gene: TRBD2
abundance: NA
j_gene: TRBJ2-3
CDR3aa: CASSETGTSGTDTQYF
CDR3nt: TGTGCCAGCAGTGAAACAGGGACTAGCGGCACAGATACGCAGTATTTT

v_gene: TRBV19
len: 14
d_gene: NA
abundance: NA
j_gene: TRBJ1-1
CDR3aa: CASSIPGSYTEAFF
CDR3nt: TGTGCCAGTAGTATCCCCGGGTCCTACACTGAAGCTTTCTTT

v_gene: TRBV10-2
len: 15
d_gene: TRBD1
abundance: NA
j_gene: TRBJ1-3
CDR3aa: CASSEAGGSGNTIYF
CDR3nt: TGCGCCAGCAGTGAGGCAGGGGGCTCTGGAAACACCATATATTTT

v_gene: TRBV18
len: 16
d_gene: TRBD2
abundance: NA
j_gene: TRBJ2-5
CDR3aa: CASSPPLPSGEETQYF
CDR3nt: TGTGCCAGCTCACCACCGCTCCCGAGCGGGGAAGAGACCCAGTACTTC

v_gene: TRBV11-3
len: 17
d_gene: TRBD2
abundance: NA
j_gene: TRBJ2-3
CDR3aa: CASSQGLAGVSTDTQYF
CDR3nt: TGCGCCAGCAGCCAAGGACTAGCGGGAGTTTCCACAGATACGCAGTATTTT

v_gene: TRBV28
len: 13
d_gene: NA
abundance: NA
j_gene: TRBJ2-5
CDR3aa: CASSFRGQETQYF
CDR3nt: TGTGCCAGCAGTTTCCGAGGGCAAGAGACCCAGTACTTC

v_gene: TRBV21-1
len: 16
d_gene: NA
abundance: once
j_gene: TRBJ2-1
CDR3aa: CASSSPLAGFYNEQFF
CDR3nt: TGTGCCAGCAGCTCTCCCCTAGCGGGTTTCTACAATGAGCAGTTCTTC

v_gene: TRBV5-4
len: 14
d_gene: NA
abundance: NA
j_gene: TRBJ2-1
CDR3aa: CASSLAIRVGEQFF
CDR3nt: TGTGCCAGCAGCTTGGCCATCAGGGTGGGTGAGCAGTTCTTC

v_gene: TRBV28
len: 15
d_gene: TRBD1
abundance: NA
j_gene: TRBJ1-1
CDR3aa: CAGLKSTGGSGEAFF
CDR3nt: TGTGCCGGCCTAAAAAGTACAGGGGGCTCGGGGGAAGCTTTCTTT

v_gene: TRBV29-1
len: 11
d_gene: NA
abundance: once
j_gene: TRBJ1-1
CDR3aa: CSVWWGAEAFF
CDR3nt: TGCAGCGTTTGGTGGGGGGCTGAAGCTTTCTTT

v_gene: TRBV28
len: 11
d_gene: NA
abundance: NA
j_gene: TRBJ1-4
CDR3aa: CASSFREKLFF
CDR3nt: TGTGCCAGCAGTTTCAGAGAAAAACTGTTTTTT

v_gene: TRBV5-5
len: 15
d_gene: TRBD2
abundance: NA
j_gene: TRBJ2-2
CDR3aa: CASSLVGTTPGELFF
CDR3nt: TGTGCCAGCAGCTTGGTTGGGACTACGCCCGGGGAGCTGTTTTTT

v_gene: TRBV7-2
len: 16
d_gene: NA
abundance: NA
j_gene: TRBJ1-5
CDR3aa: CASSLVPRVPNQPQHF
CDR3nt: TGTGCCAGCAGCTTAGTTCCGAGAGTCCCAAATCAGCCCCAGCATTTT

v_gene: TRBV7-2
len: 15
d_gene: NA
abundance: NA
j_gene: TRBJ1-2
CDR3aa: CASSLAVGAVDGYTF
CDR3nt: TGTGCCAGCAGCTTAGCGGTGGGGGCGGTAGATGGCTACACCTTC

v_gene: TRBV11-2
len: 13
d_gene: NA
abundance: once
j_gene: TRBJ2-1
CDR3aa: CASSLGPPHEQFF
CDR3nt: TGTGCCAGCAGCTTAGGGCCCCCCCATGAGCAGTTCTTC

v_gene: TRBV5-1
len: 15
d_gene: TRBD1
abundance: few
j_gene: TRBJ2-3
CDR3aa: CASSFYGTASDTQYF
CDR3nt: TGCGCCAGCAGCTTTTATGGGACAGCATCAGATACGCAGTATTTT

v_gene: TRBV5-1
len: 14
d_gene: NA
abundance: once
j_gene: TRBJ1-4
CDR3aa: CASTTPGANEKLFF
CDR3nt: TGCGCCAGCACAACCCCCGGGGCTAATGAAAAACTGTTTTTT

v_gene: TRBV5-1
len: 15
d_gene: NA
abundance: NA
j_gene: TRBJ1-4
CDR3aa: CASSLEAGTNEKLFF
CDR3nt: TGCGCCAGCAGCTTGGAGGCAGGAACTAATGAAAAACTGTTTTTT

v_gene: TRBV5-1
len: 17
d_gene: TRBD1
abundance: NA
j_gene: TRBJ2-1
CDR3aa: CASSLAFGQVSGNEQFF
CDR3nt: TGCGCCAGCAGCTTGGCCTTCGGACAGGTTTCGGGCAATGAGCAGTTCTTC

v_gene: TRBV6-5
len: 13
d_gene: NA
abundance: NA
j_gene: TRBJ1-1
CDR3aa: CASSPLTHTEAFF
CDR3nt: TGTGCCAGCAGTCCCCTTACTCACACTGAAGCTTTCTTT

v_gene: TRBV6-5
len: 13
d_gene: NA
abundance: few
j_gene: TRBJ2-7
CDR3aa: CASSRGTGGEQYF
CDR3nt: TGTGCCAGCAGTCGCGGGACGGGTGGCGAGCAGTACTTC

v_gene: TRBV11-2
len: 15
d_gene: NA
abundance: NA
j_gene: TRBJ2-1
CDR3aa: CASSPQRVTYNEQFF
CDR3nt: TGTGCCAGCAGCCCCCAGCGGGTGACCTACAATGAGCAGTTCTTC

v_gene: TRBV28
len: 15
d_gene: NA
abundance: few
j_gene: TRBJ2-3
CDR3aa: CASTLPYGNTDTQYF
CDR3nt: TGTGCCAGCACTCTCCCATACGGTAACACAGATACGCAGTATTTT

v_gene: TRBV5-1
len: 15
d_gene: NA
abundance: once
j_gene: TRBJ2-5
CDR3aa: CASSPGGRRYETQYF
CDR3nt: TGCGCCAGCAGCCCTGGCGGCAGGAGGTACGAGACCCAGTACTTC

v_gene: TRBV6-4
len: 13
d_gene: NA
abundance: NA
j_gene: TRBJ2-2
CDR3aa: CASSDQGTGELFF
CDR3nt: TGTGCCAGCAGTGACCAGGGTACAGGGGAGCTGTTTTTT

v_gene: TRBV10-2
len: 13
d_gene: NA
abundance: NA
j_gene: TRBJ2-1
CDR3aa: CASTLDFYNEQFF
CDR3nt: TGCGCCAGCACCCTCGACTTTTACAATGAGCAGTTCTTC

v_gene: TRBV30
len: 17
d_gene: NA
abundance: medium-sized
j_gene: TRBJ1-1
CDR3aa: CAWSVTELGGPNTEAFF
CDR3nt: TGTGCCTGGAGTGTGACAGAACTTGGGGGCCCGAACACTGAAGCTTTCTTT

v_gene: TRBV6-6
len: 13
d_gene: NA
abundance: NA
j_gene: TRBJ2-2
CDR3aa: CASSYPASEGLFF
CDR3nt: TGTGCCAGCAGTTACCCTGCTAGCGAGGGGCTGTTTTTT

v_gene: TRBV28
len: 16
d_gene: TRBD2
abundance: once
j_gene: TRBJ2-7
CDR3aa: CASSSVGLASHYEQYF
CDR3nt: TGTGCCAGCAGTTCAGTCGGACTAGCATCACACTACGAGCAGTACTTC

v_gene: TRBV6-5
len: 14
d_gene: NA
abundance: NA
j_gene: TRBJ1-1
CDR3aa: CASSLSRGSTEAFF
CDR3nt: TGTGCCAGCAGTCTATCCAGGGGTTCCACTGAAGCTTTCTTT

v_gene: TRBV6-1
len: 14
d_gene: NA
abundance: NA
j_gene: TRBJ2-7
CDR3aa: CASSDVTEGYEQYF
CDR3nt: TGTGCCAGCAGTGACGTGACGGAGGGCTACGAGCAGTACTTC

v_gene: TRBV7-2
len: 12
d_gene: TRBD1
abundance: NA
j_gene: TRBJ2-7
CDR3aa: CASSSGQGEQYF
CDR3nt: TGTGCCAGCAGCTCAGGACAGGGCGAGCAGTACTTC

v_gene: TRBV2
len: 13
d_gene: TRBD1
abundance: few
j_gene: TRBJ1-5
CDR3aa: CASHRGTVQPQHF
CDR3nt: TGTGCCAGCCACAGGGGGACCGTTCAGCCCCAGCATTTT

v_gene: TRBV9
len: 16
d_gene: TRBD1
abundance: NA
j_gene: TRBJ1-4
CDR3aa: CASSVDTGGGYEKLFF
CDR3nt: TGTGCCAGCAGCGTCGACACAGGGGGCGGTTATGAAAAACTGTTTTTT

v_gene: TRBV28
len: 16
d_gene: NA
abundance: NA
j_gene: TRBJ1-1
CDR3aa: CASSYTPGFLNTEAFF
CDR3nt: TGTGCCAGCAGTTACACTCCAGGGTTCTTGAACACTGAAGCTTTCTTT

v_gene: TRBV10-3
len: 15
d_gene: NA
abundance: NA
j_gene: TRBJ1-1
CDR3aa: CAISDYSGGNTEAFF
CDR3nt: TGTGCCATCAGTGACTATTCGGGGGGGAACACTGAAGCTTTCTTT

v_gene: TRBV6-6
len: 16
d_gene: NA
abundance: NA
j_gene: TRBJ1-5
CDR3aa: CASSYGHPGSNQPQHF
CDR3nt: TGTGCCAGCAGTTACGGACACCCTGGGAGCAATCAGCCCCAGCATTTT

v_gene: TRBV5-1
len: 14
d_gene: TRBD1
abundance: NA
j_gene: TRBJ1-4
CDR3aa: CASSFTGGSEKLFF
CDR3nt: TGCGCCAGCAGCTTTACAGGGGGCAGTGAAAAACTGTTTTTT

v_gene: TRBV11-2
len: 15
d_gene: TRBD1
abundance: NA
j_gene: TRBJ1-3
CDR3aa: CASSLDLRDRTDIYF
CDR3nt: TGTGCCAGCAGCTTAGACCTCCGGGACAGGACAGACATATATTTT

v_gene: TRBV7-7
len: 15
d_gene: TRBD1
abundance: once
j_gene: TRBJ2-3
CDR3aa: CASSLVAGGPDTQYF
CDR3nt: TGTGCTAGCAGCTTAGTGGCAGGGGGCCCAGATACGCAGTATTTT

v_gene: TRBV27
len: 15
d_gene: TRBD1
abundance: NA
j_gene: TRBJ1-5
CDR3aa: CASKLDRGALWPQHF
CDR3nt: TGTGCCAGCAAACTGGACAGGGGAGCCTTATGGCCCCAGCATTTT

v_gene: TRBV11-2
len: 16
d_gene: TRBD2
abundance: NA
j_gene: TRBJ2-3
CDR3aa: CASSPRASGRTDTQYF
CDR3nt: TGTGCCAGCAGCCCCCGGGCTAGCGGGAGAACAGATACGCAGTATTTT

v_gene: TRBV5-1
len: 15
d_gene: NA
abundance: NA
j_gene: TRBJ1-2
CDR3aa: CASSPAGASNYGYTF
CDR3nt: TGCGCCAGCAGCCCGGCGGGGGCCTCTAACTATGGCTACACCTTC

v_gene: TRBV28
len: 16
d_gene: NA
abundance: NA
j_gene: TRBJ1-4
CDR3aa: CASSFERVATNEKLFF
CDR3nt: TGTGCCAGCAGTTTTGAGAGGGTCGCAACTAATGAAAAACTGTTTTTT

v_gene: TRBV6-5
len: 13
d_gene: NA
abundance: NA
j_gene: TRBJ1-2
CDR3aa: CASRSDLSYGYTF
CDR3nt: TGTGCCAGCAGGAGTGACTTAAGCTATGGCTACACCTTC